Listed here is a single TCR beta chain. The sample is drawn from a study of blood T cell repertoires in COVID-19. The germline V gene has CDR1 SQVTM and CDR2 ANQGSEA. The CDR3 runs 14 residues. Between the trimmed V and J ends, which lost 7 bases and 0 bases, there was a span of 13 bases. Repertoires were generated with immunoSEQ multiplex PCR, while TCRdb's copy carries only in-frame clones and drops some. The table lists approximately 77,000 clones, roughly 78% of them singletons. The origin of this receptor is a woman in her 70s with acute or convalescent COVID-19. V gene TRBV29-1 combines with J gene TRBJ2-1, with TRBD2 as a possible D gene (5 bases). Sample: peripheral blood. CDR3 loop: CSGTVGSSYNEQFF. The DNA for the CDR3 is TGCAGCGGTACGGTGGGGAGCTCCTACAATGAGCAGTTCTTC.